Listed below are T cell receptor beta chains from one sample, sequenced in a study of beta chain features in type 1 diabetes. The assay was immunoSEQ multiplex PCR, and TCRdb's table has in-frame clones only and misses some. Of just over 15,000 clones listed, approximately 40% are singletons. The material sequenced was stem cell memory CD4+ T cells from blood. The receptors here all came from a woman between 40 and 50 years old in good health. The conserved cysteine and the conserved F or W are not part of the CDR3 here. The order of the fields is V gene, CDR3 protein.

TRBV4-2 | ASSLALDEQF
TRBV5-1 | ASSSRDPNEKLF
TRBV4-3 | ASSPSPWGSGGALTFLF
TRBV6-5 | ASRTHVGTDTQY
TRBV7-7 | ASSLDYGRGPATQY
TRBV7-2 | ASTRGSTNEKLF
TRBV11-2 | ASSLVTTYEQY
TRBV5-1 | ASSSGQGTDTQY
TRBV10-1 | ASSAQRGQETQY
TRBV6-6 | ASSRTVNYGYT
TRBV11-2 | ASSLRGGSSYEQY
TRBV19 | ASSIARAPNYGYT